The rows below give T cell receptor beta chains drawn from one sample of a study of CD8 T cells in ankylosing spondylitis. From the 5' RACE reads, TCRdb called clonotypes with MiXCR, one entry per CDR3 protein. This repertoire shows 100,000 to 150,000 distinct CDR3 sequences, 12% to 15% found once; its top ten account for approximately 3%. The sequencing input was blood, either unsorted or a sorted T cell fraction (not recorded which). These receptors came from a female donor with ankylosing spondylitis or in good health (not recorded which). The conserved cysteine and the conserved F or W are not part of the CDR3 here.

V	J	CDR3
TRBV20-1	TRBJ2-7	SARDSLGLAVEQY
TRBV7-2	TRBJ2-3	ASSLEAGYTDTQY
TRBV7-9	TRBJ2-7	ASTEGDREVNEQY
TRBV12-3/TRBV12-4	TRBJ2-5	ASRRSQETQY
TRBV6-2/TRBV6-3	TRBJ2-1	ASSLWGYNEQF
TRBV29-1	TRBJ2-7	STSETGGGYEQY
TRBV5-1	TRBJ1-2	ASSLDRADGYT
TRBV5-1	TRBJ1-1	ASSLRQDMNTEAF
TRBV12-3/TRBV12-4	TRBJ2-3	ASRHGTSPDTQY
TRBV2	TRBJ2-7	ASSENTPTIYEQY
TRBV27	TRBJ1-1	ASSTDRVDGTEAF
TRBV15	TRBJ2-3	ATSSGTSGGLDTQY
TRBV6-1	TRBJ1-2	ASRPVGSYGYT
TRBV20-1	TRBJ1-6	SARDGQGLESPLH
TRBV29-1	TRBJ2-1	SVGGDRGHNEQF
TRBV20-1	TRBJ2-5	SASPWGKKRGGQETQY
TRBV20-1	TRBJ2-7	SVKPEPYEQY
TRBV5-5	TRBJ2-2	ASSLWGYGELF
TRBV29-1	TRBJ2-3	SVGGGRTDTQY
TRBV6-4	TRBJ2-3	ASSPLAGNTDTQY
TRBV5-1	TRBJ2-2	ASSWGRDSANTGELF
TRBV7-3	TRBJ2-5	ASSLTGGSETQY
TRBV6-1	TRBJ2-1	ASAKREVSNEQF
TRBV12-3/TRBV12-4	TRBJ1-2	ASSRNSGQGARGYT
TRBV5-1	TRBJ1-1	ASTREQGRTEAF
TRBV20-1	TRBJ2-7	SAPPGQGTYEQY